This T cell receptor (beta chain) is drawn from a study of T cells in Graves' hyperthyroidism and ophthalmopathy. Template material for amplifying TCR beta CDR3 regions consisted of RNA transcripts. First-round RT-PCR of the TCR CDR3 relied on the HTBI primer set. Using its own MiXCR run on the multiplex PCR reads, TCRdb lists one record per CDR3 protein. The table has 540,000 or so distinct CDR3 sequences, around a sixth seen once. The CDR3 runs to 13 residues. Trimming left V 2 bases short and J 6 bases short, with 5 bases between. CDR1 and CDR2 (germline): ENHRY, SYGVKD. Overall study results and limits: Stable hyperthyroidism and ophthalmopathy were separated using 13 V-J signatures. The model's output predicted ophthalmopathy at a median of around 6.9 months prior to onset.

A remark on this clonotype: Its target is not known.

Graves' hyperthyroidism was deemed stable absent ophthalmopathy progression within 18 months. This sequence was found in a woman younger than 45 with Graves' hyperthyroidism. The rearrangement uses TRBV10-3 and TRBJ1-6; D unclear. The sequenced sample was blood. The CDR3 loop is CAISETINSPLHF. CDR3 coding DNA: TGTGCCATCAGTGAGACTATTAATTCACCCCTCCACTTT.